The T cell receptor beta chain described here comes from a study of graft-versus-host responses after intestinal transplantation. Comments on this clone: What it binds is unknown.

Study-level findings and limits: Allografts carried high graft-versus-host to host-versus-graft clonal ratios in patients having graft-donor T cell macrochimerism.

Trimming stripped 3 bases from V and 2 bases from J, with 13 bases between. Germline CDR1 is SNHLY and CDR2 is FYNNEI. This CDR3 is built from 15 residues. Assay: immunoSEQ multiplex PCR; the TCRdb copy retains only in-frame clones and omits some. The data show 90,000 to 130,000 clones, 93% seen once. The chain carries TRBV2 and TRBJ1-1; D is possibly TRBD1 (5 bases). Here the sequenced sample was unstimulated CD8+ T cells sorted from spleen or lymph node cells, taken before transplant. The receptor was derived from a human donor who was the organ donor for an intestinal transplant. CDR3 sequence (DNA): TGTGCCAGCAGTGAGTTTCAGGGCGTTAACACTGAAGCTTTCTTT. Protein product: CASSEFQGVNTEAFF.